This TCR beta chain was profiled in a study of T cells after yellow fever vaccination. The J segment lost 4 bases and the V segment lost 3 bases, leaving 2 bases of the junction unmatched. The CDR3 totals 14 residues. Per the germline V gene, CDR1 is LNHDA and CDR2 is SQIVND (reference sequence). TCRdb recomputed calls from the 5' RACE reads with MiXCR, one row per CDR3 protein. The table has about 550,000 distinct CDR3 sequences, 19% seen once; the top ten hold roughly 13%. This rearrangement joins TRBV19 to TRBJ2-1; 8 bases agree with TRBD2. The material sequenced was PBMCs, taken 15 days after the yellow fever booster vaccination. The TCR was taken from a man aged 25-45 years who received the YFV17D yellow fever vaccine. In DNA, the CDR3 is TGTGCCAGTAGTATTACTAGCGGATACAATGAGCAGTTCTTC. Its protein product is CASSITSGYNEQFF.